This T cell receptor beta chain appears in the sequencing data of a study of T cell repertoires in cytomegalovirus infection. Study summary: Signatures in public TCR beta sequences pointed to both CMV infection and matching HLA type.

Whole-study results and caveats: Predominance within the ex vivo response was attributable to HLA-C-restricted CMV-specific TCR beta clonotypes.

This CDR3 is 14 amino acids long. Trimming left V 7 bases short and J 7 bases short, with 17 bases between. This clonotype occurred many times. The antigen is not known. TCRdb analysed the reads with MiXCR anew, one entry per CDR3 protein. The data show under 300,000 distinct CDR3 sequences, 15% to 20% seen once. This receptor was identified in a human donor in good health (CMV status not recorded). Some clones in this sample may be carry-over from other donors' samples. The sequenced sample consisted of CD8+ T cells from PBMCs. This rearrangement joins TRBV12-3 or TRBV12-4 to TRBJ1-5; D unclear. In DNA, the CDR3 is TGTGCCAGCAACCCTGACCCTACCCCCCAGCCCCAGCATTTT. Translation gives CASNPDPTPQPQHF.